These 27 T cell receptor beta chains came from one sample sequenced in a study of identical twins. TCRdb analysed the 5' RACE reads with MiXCR anew, one entry per CDR3 protein. The sample lists 500,000 to 650,000 distinct CDR3 sequences, 7.1% occurring once. A further study also used this sample, focusing on yellow fever vaccine responses in identical twins.

The sample taken for sequencing was PBMCs. Receptors were obtained from a woman between 18 and 30 years old in good health.

The chain joins TRBV7-9 to TRBJ1-2; 8 bases agree with TRBD1. Germline V gene lookup returns CDR1 SEHNR and CDR2 FQNEAQ (reference sequence). J was trimmed by 4 bases and V by 2 bases; bases with no gene match: 3. The CDR3 extends over 14 amino acids. The CDR3 sequence is CASSLNQGAYGYTF. The CDR3 DNA reads TGTGCCAGCAGCTTAAACCAGGGGGCCTATGGCTACACCTTC. The full variable domain, in which reference TRBV7-9 and TRBJ1-2 provide the parts outside the CDR3, is DTGVSQNPRHKITKRGQNVTFRCDPISEHNRLYWYRQTLGQGPEFLTYFQNEAQLEKSRLLSDRFSAERPKGSFSTLEIQRTEQGDSAMYLCASSLNQGAYGYTFGSGTRLTVV.

This clonotype occurred many times. The J gene is TRBJ2-3, the V gene TRBV28, with TRBD2 as a possible D gene (6 bases). V lost 5 bases, J lost 4 bases, and 25 bases lay in between. The CDR3 sequence is 18 residues long. CDR1 is MDHEN, CDR2 SYDVKM, per germline. Written as DNA, the CDR3 is TGTGCCAGCAGTCTTCCTTCGGTAGCGGAGAGGGGAGCAGATACGCAGTATTTT. Translated: CASSLPSVAERGADTQYF.

This clonotype was detected only a few times. J is TRBJ2-3 and V is TRBV20-1, with TRBD2 matching over 7 bases. The V segment lost 7 bases and the J segment 5 bases; nucleotides outside the gene matches: 15. The CDR3 length is 15 residues. The germline CDR1 and CDR2 sequences are DFQATT and SNEGSKA (reference sequence). In DNA, the CDR3 is TGCAGTGGGGTCGACGGGGGGACCCCCGGAGATACGCAGTATTTT. Amino acids: CSGVDGGTPGDTQYF.

This clonotype was seen at least ten times. V and J are TRBV6-2 or TRBV6-3 and TRBJ1-1; 9 nucleotides align to TRBD1. The CDR3 is 16 residues long. CDR1 MNHEY and CDR2 SVGEGT come from the germline V gene. Trimming cost V 3 bases and J 5 bases; bases outside gene matches: 10. CDR3: CASSYNRWTGETEAFF. Here the CDR3 DNA reads TGTGCCAGCAGTTATAATCGGTGGACAGGGGAAACTGAAGCTTTCTTT.

This chain joins TRBV20-1 and TRBJ2-3; D unclear. The CDR3 totals 14 residues. Germline CDR1 DFQATT, CDR2 SNEGSKA (reference sequence). Trimming took off 3 bases at V and 2 bases at J, with 12 bases between the two ends. Here the CDR3 DNA reads TGCAGTGCTAGTAACCCGGTAAACACAGATACGCAGTATTTT. Its protein product is CSASNPVNTDTQYF.

This clonotype has a count of ten or more. This chain connects TRBV24-1 to TRBJ2-4, with D tentatively TRBD1 (5 bases). V was pared by 8 bases and J by 11 bases, with 9 bases between. From germline, CDR1 is KGHDR and CDR2 SFDVKD. The CDR3 is made up of 10 amino acids. CDR3 bases: TGTGCCACCAATTGGGGCCTTCAGTACTTC. As protein: CATNWGLQYF.

This clonotype was found a few times. This sequence joins TRBV7-9 and TRBJ1-2; maybe TRBD1 (6 bases). V was trimmed by 0 bases and J by 6 bases, leaving 11 bases between them. The germline CDR1 and CDR2 sequences are SEHNR and FQNEAQ (reference sequence). This CDR3 has 14 residues. The CDR3 coding sequence is TGTGCCAGCAGCTTAGCGCCCACAGGGAATGGCTACACCTTC. The encoded protein is CASSLAPTGNGYTF.

Ten or more counts support this clonotype. The chain joins TRBV7-9 to TRBJ2-1; 9 bases line up with TRBD2. Germline assignment: CDR1 SEHNR and CDR2 FQNEAQ (reference sequence). The CDR3 runs to 16 residues. V gave up 0 bases and J gave up 5 bases; unmatched junction bases: 5. The CDR3 is CASSLAPLAGDNEQFF. The CDR3 coding sequence is TGTGCCAGCAGCTTAGCCCCCTTAGCGGGAGACAATGAGCAGTTCTTC. Using reference TRBV7-9 and TRBJ2-1 for the parts outside the CDR3, the full variable domain is DTGVSQNPRHKITKRGQNVTFRCDPISEHNRLYWYRQTLGQGPEFLTYFQNEAQLEKSRLLSDRFSAERPKGSFSTLEIQRTEQGDSAMYLCASSLAPLAGDNEQFFGPGTRLTVL.

At least ten counts were recorded for this clonotype. The V and J genes are TRBV12-3 or TRBV12-4 and TRBJ2-5; perhaps D is TRBD1 or TRBD2 (5 bases each). The CDR3 loop spans 14 amino acids. V dropped 1 base and J dropped 8 bases, with 14 bases sitting between them. The CDR3 loop is CASSLGGTMDTQYF. CDR3 DNA: TGTGCCAGCAGTTTAGGGGGGACGATGGATACCCAGTACTTC.

Regarding this clonotype: This clone may be a read error of a much larger clone one base away. V and J are TRBV6-1 and TRBJ1-1, with 7 bases aligning to TRBD1. This CDR3 is 13 amino acids long. Germline values: CDR1 MNHNS, CDR2 SASEGT. CDR3 nucleotides: TGTGCCAGCAGGACGACAGGGAACATTGAAGCTTTCTTT. Protein product: CASRTTGNIEAFF.

This chain connects TRBV7-2 to TRBJ2-7, with 7 nucleotides matching TRBD2. V shed 0 bases, J shed 2 bases, and the junction held 4 bases outside the gene matches. CDR1 and CDR2 (germline): SGHTA, FQGNSA. The CDR3 is 15 amino acids. The CDR3 DNA follows: TGTGCCAGCAGCTTAGCCGCTAGCGGAGCCTACGAGCAGTACTTC. It yields the protein CASSLAASGAYEQYF.

V and J are TRBV28 and TRBJ2-4, with 7 nucleotides matching TRBD1. CDR3 size: 12 residues. Germline CDR1 reads MDHEN; CDR2 reads SYDVKM. J gave up 5 bases and V 10 bases, and 5 bases lay outside the gene matches. The CDR3 nucleotides are TGTGCCATCACGGGGACAGAAAACATTCAGTACTTC. Translation: CAITGTENIQYF.

This clonotype was detected many times. The chain carries TRBV27 and TRBJ2-5; 9 bases are shared with TRBD2. This CDR3 comprises 14 residues. V shed 9 bases and J 5 bases; nucleotides not matched to a gene: 10. From germline, CDR1 is MNHEY and CDR2 SMNVEV (reference sequence). CDR3 coding DNA: TGTGCCAGTGCCTCTAGCGGGATTGGGGAGACCCAGTACTTC. It translates to CASASSGIGETQYF.

This clonotype was detected a few times. The chain has TRBV20-1 and TRBJ2-5; D tentatively reads TRBD1 or TRBD2 (5 bases each). This CDR3 is built from 14 residues. Germline V lookup: CDR1 DFQATT, CDR2 SNEGSKA (reference sequence). V lost 4 bases and J lost 5, with 17 bases in between. The CDR3 bases are TGCAGTGCTATCGGCAGGGCTACGGGGGAGACCCAGTACTTC. This codes for CSAIGRATGETQYF.

The chain carries TRBV10-3 and TRBJ2-3; 9 positions agree with TRBD1. V lost 6 bases, J lost 1 base, and 2 bases stayed unmatched. The germline V gene has CDR1 ENHRY and CDR2 SYGVKD. The CDR3 loop spans 14 amino acids. The CDR3 loop reads CAISRDRGTDTQYF. CDR3 nucleotide sequence: TGTGCCATCAGCCGGGACAGGGGCACAGATACGCAGTATTTT.

The chain combines TRBV9 with TRBJ2-7, with D unresolved. Germline CDR1 and CDR2: SGDLS and YYNGEE. The CDR3 is made up of 15 amino acids. With 1 base removed from V and 2 bases from J, the gap between germline ends came to 13 bases. The CDR3 region is CASSVSAGPTYEQYF. The CDR3 DNA sequence: TGTGCCAGCAGCGTAAGCGCAGGTCCTACCTACGAGCAGTACTTC.

This clonotype was counted many times. The rearrangement uses TRBV2 and TRBJ2-3; D is ambiguous. The germline V and J ends were trimmed by 9 bases and 1 base, with 17 bases remaining between them. CDR1 is SNHLY and CDR2 is FYNNEI in the germline V gene. The CDR3 covers 15 residues. As DNA, the CDR3 is TGTGCCAGGGCATGGCCTCCCAAGGGCACAGATACGCAGTATTTT. It specifies CARAWPPKGTDTQYF. Supplemented by reference TRBV2 and TRBJ2-3, the full variable domain reads EPEVTQTPSHQVTQMGQEVILRCVPISNHLYFYWYRQILGQKVEFLVSFYNNEISEKSEIFDDQFSVERPDGSNFTLKIRSTKLEDSAMYFCARAWPPKGTDTQYFGPGTRLTVL.

This clonotype was picked up a small number of times. This chain uses TRBV28 with TRBJ2-1; 10 bases match TRBD2. V trimming: 2 bases; J trimming: 9 bases; junction bases outside the gene matches: 19. CDR3 length: 19 amino acids. Germline assignment: CDR1 MDHEN and CDR2 SYDVKM. The CDR3 DNA sequence: TGTGCCAGCAGTTTAAGTAGGAGCGGTAGCGGGGGGATAAAACCTGAGCAGTTCTTC. Amino acid sequence: CASSLSRSGSGGIKPEQFF.

This clonotype has a handful of counts. The rearrangement uses TRBV6-1 and TRBJ2-1; TRBD1 or TRBD2 may be the D gene (5 bases each). The CDR3 totals 15 residues. V lost 8 bases and J 4 bases, leaving 18 bases between the germline ends. In germline, CDR1 is MNHNS, CDR2 SASEGT. The CDR3 nucleotides read TGTGCCAGCCTCGCTCGAGGGGCCTGGTACAATGAGCAGTTCTTC. This codes for CASLARGAWYNEQFF.

This chain joins TRBV12-3 or TRBV12-4 and TRBJ2-1; 7 bases are a match to TRBD2. Unmatched junction bases numbered 8, after V lost 3 bases and J lost 6 bases. The CDR3 consists of 15 residues. The CDR3 reads CASSLVGTTSNEQFF. CDR3 in DNA: TGTGCCAGCAGTTTGGTGGGGACTACCTCCAATGAGCAGTTCTTC.

V is TRBV7-3 and J is TRBJ2-3, with 7 bases that match TRBD2. V shed 1 base and J 5 bases; nucleotides not matched to a gene: 3. This CDR3 is built from 14 residues. Germline V lookup: CDR1 SGHTA, CDR2 FQGTGA. The chain's CDR3 is CASSLRGREDTQYF. The CDR3 region has the DNA TGTGCCAGCAGCTTAAGGGGGAGGGAAGATACGCAGTATTTT.

This clonotype was detected many times. V is TRBV12-3 or TRBV12-4 and J is TRBJ1-1; 7 bases line up with TRBD1. V lost 5 bases and J lost 1; bases outside the gene matches: 7. The CDR3 length is 15 residues. CDR3 in DNA: TGTGCCAGCAGTCCCCGGACAGGTGGGAACACTGAAGCTTTCTTT. The encoded protein is CASSPRTGGNTEAFF.

This clonotype occurred many times. The chain joins TRBV12-3 or TRBV12-4 to TRBJ2-7; D might be TRBD2 (5 bases). The CDR3 loop spans 14 amino acids. V lost 6 bases, J lost 1 base, and 13 bases lay in between. CDR3 in amino acids: CASSQDGVSYEQYV. CDR3 DNA sequence: TGTGCCAGCAGCCAGGACGGGGTTTCCTACGAGCAGTACGTC.

At least ten counts were recorded for this clonotype. The V gene is TRBV10-1, the J gene TRBJ2-1; TRBD1 might be the D (6 bases). The CDR3 totals 13 residues. Germline CDR1 and CDR2: WNHNN and SYGVQD (reference sequence). V was shortened by 6 bases and J by 4 bases, with 10 bases between the two germline ends. The CDR3 loop is CASSFGTYNEQFF. The DNA of the CDR3 is TGCGCCAGCAGCTTCGGGACATACAATGAGCAGTTCTTC.

There are a few counts of this clonotype. The chain carries TRBV6-1 and TRBJ2-2; D gene unclear. Germline V gene sequence: CDR1 MNHNS, CDR2 SASEGT. There are 14 residues in the CDR3. V was trimmed by 9 bases and J by 1 base, leaving 12 bases between them. DNA for the CDR3: TGTGCCAGTCGTGCCCCTGGGAACACCGGGGAGCTGTTTTTT. Protein: CASRAPGNTGELFF.

The sample holds a few counts of this clonotype. The chain carries TRBV19 and TRBJ2-3, with 9 nucleotides matching TRBD1. V trimming: 7 bases; J trimming: 1 base; junction bases outside the gene matches: 6. There are 15 residues in the CDR3. The germline CDR1 and CDR2 sequences are LNHDA and SQIVND (reference sequence). CDR3 residues: CASNLRTGGTDTQYF. CDR3 DNA sequence: TGTGCCAGTAATCTTAGGACAGGGGGCACAGATACGCAGTATTTT.

The V call is TRBV29-1, the J call TRBJ2-3; weak D call: TRBD2 (6 bases). Germline V gene data show CDR1 as SQVTM and CDR2 as ANQGSEA. The CDR3 is made up of 12 amino acids. CDR3 sequence reads: CVGRGGTDTQYF. In nucleotides, the CDR3 is TGCGTCGGGCGGGGAGGCACAGATACGCAGTATTTT.